Below, one TCR beta chain is given with its context. The antigen is undetermined. The source of the sample is a study of cytotoxic CD8 clonotypes in ibrutinib-treated CLL. Germline-derived CDR1 and CDR2 are LGHNA and YNFKEQ. This CDR3 comprises 13 residues. The ends were cut back, 0 bases at V and 3 bases at J, with 6 bases in the middle. Study observations and caveats: Ibrutinib response saw clonality rise, and progression saw it return toward baseline.

Target depth was 1 in 200,000 to 1 in 1 million T cells, about 10x per clonotype. Measured with immunoSEQ multiplex PCR; TCRdb has only the in-frame clones, and not every one. The sample carries approximately 200,000 clones, over 55% recorded once. This sample comprised PBMCs, obtained after 24 months of ibrutinib treatment. The chain has TRBV4-2 and TRBJ2-7, with a tentative D call TRBD2 (5 bases). This receptor was obtained from a human donor with chronic lymphocytic leukemia. CDR3 coding DNA: TGTGCCAGCAGCCAAGAACTAGTCTACGAGCAGTACTTC. It specifies CASSQELVYEQYF.